Presented here are 32 T cell receptor beta chains from one specimen sequenced in a study of T cells in Graves' hyperthyroidism and ophthalmopathy. Amplification yielded TCR beta CDR3 regions, with RNA transcripts as the source. An initial round of RT-PCR targeting the TCR CDR3 relied on the HTBI primer set. From the multiplex PCR reads, TCRdb called clonotypes with MiXCR, one entry per CDR3 protein. This sample carries about 290,000 distinct CDR3 sequences, roughly 13% of them seen once, and the ten largest clones take 7.9%. Sequencing input: blood. The source of these receptors is a woman in her forties with Graves' hyperthyroidism.

This clonotype was seen ten or more times. The chain recombines TRBV12-3 or TRBV12-4 with TRBJ2-1; a possible D gene is TRBD2 (5 bases). CDR3 length: 13 residues. Trimming cost V 4 bases and J 6 bases, with 10 bases left between them. This CDR3 reads CASSSPDFNEQFF. DNA for the CDR3: TGTGCCAGCAGTTCCCCGGACTTCAATGAGCAGTTCTTC.

This clonotype was counted a few times. The chain is built from TRBV20-1 and TRBJ2-7, with D possibly called TRBD1 or TRBD2 (5 bases each). CDR1 and CDR2 (germline): DFQATT, SNEGSKA (reference sequence). The CDR3 runs 13 residues. V was clipped by 5 bases and J by 5 bases, with 16 bases between them. The CDR3 DNA reads TGCAGTGCTCTCAGGGACCTCATGGACGAGCAGTACTTC. Its translation is CSALRDLMDEQYF.

This clonotype was counted many times. The chain carries TRBV6-2 or TRBV6-3 and TRBJ2-7; no reliable D call. Looked up from germline, CDR1 is MNHEY and CDR2 is SVGEGT. CDR3 length: 12 residues. Trimming stripped 3 bases from V and 3 bases from J, with 6 bases between. The CDR3 protein is CASSYPFYEQYF. CDR3 DNA: TGTGCCAGCAGTTATCCTTTCTACGAGCAGTACTTC.

This clonotype occurred many times. The chain recombines TRBV7-9 with TRBJ1-1; D perhaps matches TRBD1 (6 bases). Trimming stripped 3 bases from V and 6 bases from J, with 8 bases between. Germline V CDR1 and CDR2: SEHNR, FQNEAQ (reference sequence). The CDR3 has 12 residues. The CDR3: CASSFGGPEAFF. CDR3 in DNA: TGTGCCAGCAGCTTTGGGGGGCCTGAAGCTTTCTTT.

This clonotype has a count of ten or more. The rearrangement links TRBV20-1 to TRBJ2-1, with 7 bases aligning to TRBD2. CDR3 length equals 15 residues. V lost 7 bases to trimming and J lost 8 bases; unmatched junction nucleotides: 17. The germline V gene encodes CDR1 DFQATT and CDR2 SNEGSKA (reference sequence). CDR3 sequence reads: CSVLRTSRGWDEQFF. CDR3 bases: TGCAGTGTTCTTCGGACTAGTCGGGGTTGGGATGAGCAGTTCTTC.

This clonotype has at least ten counts. This chain uses TRBV27 with TRBJ2-1, with TRBD2 matching over 10 bases. The CDR3 runs 16 residues. Germline CDR1 is MNHEY and CDR2 is SMNVEV (reference sequence). V shed 5 bases and J 4 bases; nucleotides not matched to a gene: 8. The CDR3 region is CASSPGTSVTYNEQFF. The DNA for the CDR3 is TGTGCCAGCAGTCCCGGGACTAGCGTTACATACAATGAGCAGTTCTTC.

To note about this clonotype: A much more abundant neighbour one base away suggests this may be a read error. V usage is TRBV27 and J usage is TRBJ1-5; no reliable D call. CDR3 length equals 13 residues. Germline V CDR1 and CDR2: MNHEY, SMNVEV (reference sequence). The V end lost 3 bases, the J end lost 3 bases, and 6 bases lay between the germline ends. CDR3 region: CASSLGFNQPQHF. CDR3 nucleotide sequence: TGTGCCAGCAGTTTGGGGTTCAATCAGCCCCAGCATTTT.

This clonotype came up a few times. The rearrangement joins TRBV25-1 to TRBJ1-5; D remains ambiguous. The CDR3 length is 14 residues. The germline V gene has CDR1 MGHDK and CDR2 SYGVNS. The ends were cut back, 3 bases at V and 7 bases at J, with 13 bases in the middle. The CDR3 sequence is CASSESRPGQPQHF. The CDR3 coding sequence is TGTGCCAGCAGTGAGTCGAGGCCGGGACAGCCCCAGCATTTT.

This clonotype was observed at least ten times. The rearrangement links TRBV7-9 to TRBJ2-1, with 11 bases matching TRBD2. The CDR3 extends over 16 amino acids. CDR1 SEHNR and CDR2 FQNEAQ come from the germline V gene (reference sequence). V trimming: 6 bases; J trimming: 4 bases; junction bases outside the gene matches: 8. DNA of the CDR3: TGTGCCAGCAGACCCGGGACTAGCGGAGTATACAATGAGCAGTTCTTC. This sequence encodes CASRPGTSGVYNEQFF.

This clonotype came up a few times. The chain has TRBV6-1 and TRBJ1-1; 7 positions agree with TRBD1. The CDR3 has 14 amino acids. V dropped 4 bases and J dropped 3; count of bases not matched to a gene: 5. CDR1 and CDR2 from the germline V gene are MNHNS and SASEGT. In nucleotides, the CDR3 is TGTGCCAGCAGTGGACAGGGTTTGGACACTGAAGCTTTCTTT. It is translated as CASSGQGLDTEAFF.

The genes are TRBV27 and TRBJ2-1; the match to TRBD2 covers 7 bases. The CDR3 loop spans 15 amino acids. Germline V gene sequence: CDR1 MNHEY, CDR2 SMNVEV (reference sequence). The J segment lost 3 bases and the V segment lost 6 bases, leaving 8 bases of the junction unmatched. This CDR3 reads CASSPSGNHYNEQFF. The CDR3 bases are TGTGCCAGCAGCCCTAGCGGCAATCACTACAATGAGCAGTTCTTC.

In regard to this clonotype: A much larger clone sits a single nucleotide away, making a read error possible. The V and J genes are TRBV28 and TRBJ2-7; D is perhaps TRBD2 (7 bases). The germline gives CDR1 MDHEN, CDR2 SYDVKM. The CDR3 totals 12 residues. For the CDR3, the DNA is TGTACCAGCGGGACAACCCCTCATGAGCAGTACTTC. Amino acid sequence: CTSGTTPHEQYF.

This clonotype has at least ten counts. V and J are TRBV7-9 and TRBJ1-4; D ambiguous. Germline assignment: CDR1 SEHNR and CDR2 FQNEAQ (reference sequence). Deletions cut 3 bases from V and 7 bases from J, with 9 bases between. The CDR3 has 13 amino acids. The CDR3 loop reads CASSFVGSEKLFF. The CDR3 nucleotides are TGTGCCAGCAGCTTCGTGGGGAGTGAAAAACTGTTTTTT. Variable domain in full (rest from reference TRBV7-9 and TRBJ1-4): DTGVSQNPRHKITKRGQNVTFRCDPISEHNRLYWYRQTLGQGPEFLTYFQNEAQLEKSRLLSDRFSAERPKGSFSTLEIQRTEQGDSAMYLCASSFVGSEKLFFGSGTQLSVL.

Ten or more counts support this clonotype. The rearrangement uses TRBV13 and TRBJ1-2; D is possibly TRBD1 (6 bases). Trimming left V 4 bases short and J 4 bases short, with 16 bases between. CDR1 PRHDT and CDR2 FYEKMQ come from the germline V gene (reference sequence). The CDR3 runs 15 residues. The CDR3 DNA reads as TGTGCCAGCAGCTCCTCGGACAGCCCGGCCTATGGCTACACCTTC. Translation gives CASSSSDSPAYGYTF.

This clonotype appeared a single time. V is TRBV28 and J is TRBJ2-4; 8 bases are a match to TRBD2. The CDR3 is 15 residues long. With 7 bases clipped from V and 14 bases from J, the junction kept 19 bases outside the gene matches. Germline-derived CDR1 and CDR2 are MDHEN and SYDVKM. The CDR3 DNA reads TGTGCCAGCAAGCGTACCCGGGGGGGGGTCTCGAGGGAGTACTTC. The encoded protein is CASKRTRGGVSREYF.

A few counts support this clonotype. The chain recombines TRBV18 with TRBJ2-3; D unclear. Germline assignment: CDR1 KGHSH and CDR2 LQKENI. The CDR3 sequence is 14 residues long. V was trimmed by 5 bases and J by 5 bases, leaving 14 bases between them. The CDR3 is CASSTDTEIDTQYF. DNA of the CDR3: TGTGCCAGCTCAACAGACACTGAGATAGATACGCAGTATTTT. Together with reference TRBV18 and TRBJ2-3, the CDR3 gives the full variable domain: NAGVMQNPRHLVRRRGQEARLRCSPMKGHSHVYWYRQLPEEGLKFMVYLQKENIIDESGMPKERFSAEFPKEGPSILRIQQVVRGDSAAYFCASSTDTEIDTQYFGPGTRLTVL.

In its sample, this clonotype was seen many times. The rearrangement links TRBV9 to TRBJ1-1, with 7 bases matching TRBD1. V lost 0 bases and J lost 1; bases outside the gene matches: 3. Germline CDR1 SGDLS, CDR2 YYNGEE. This CDR3 is built from 15 residues. CDR3 protein: CASSVDGQANTEAFF. CDR3 bases: TGTGCCAGCAGCGTAGATGGACAGGCGAACACTGAAGCTTTCTTT.

This clonotype occurred many times. The chain employs TRBV3-1 and TRBJ2-3; no definite D call. Germline V CDR1 and CDR2: LGHDT, YNNKEL (reference sequence). This CDR3 comprises 12 residues. Trimming cost V 4 bases and J 2 bases, with 4 bases left between them. The CDR3 region is CASSLDTDTQYF. In DNA, the CDR3 is TGTGCCAGCAGCCTCGACACAGATACGCAGTATTTT.

This clonotype was recorded many times. The J gene is TRBJ1-1, the V gene TRBV3-1; 7 nucleotides align to TRBD1. Germline CDR1 reads LGHDT; CDR2 reads YNNKEL (reference sequence). The CDR3 is 15 amino acids. V lost 4 bases, J lost 0 bases, and 5 bases stayed unmatched. The chain's CDR3 is CASSPRQGLNTEAFF. DNA of the CDR3: TGTGCCAGCAGCCCCCGACAGGGATTGAACACTGAAGCTTTCTTT.

This clonotype was counted at least ten times. V and J are TRBV20-1 and TRBJ1-5; D is uncertain. V was pared by 2 bases and J by 7 bases, with 9 bases between. The CDR3 runs to 12 residues. Germline CDR1 reads DFQATT; CDR2 reads SNEGSKA (reference sequence). The CDR3 reads CSARHRGQPQHF. The CDR3 DNA is TGCAGTGCTAGACACAGAGGACAGCCCCAGCATTTT.

The gene calls are TRBV5-4 and TRBJ2-5; D may match TRBD1 or TRBD2 (5 bases each). The CDR3 totals 14 residues. From germline, CDR1 is SGHNT and CDR2 YYREEE (reference sequence). Trimming took 0 bases from V and 2 from J, leaving 8 bases between them. CDR3 loop: CASSLEGRQETQYF. The DNA of the CDR3 is TGTGCCAGCAGCTTGGAGGGACGACAAGAGACCCAGTACTTC.

Many counts were recorded for this clonotype. As DNA, the CDR3 is TGTGCCAGCAGCTTACAAGCAGGGGGTTTGAGTCAGCCCCAGCATTTT. It codes for CASSLQAGGLSQPQHF. This rearrangement joins TRBV7-2 to TRBJ1-5, with TRBD1 matching 7 bases. The V and J ends lost 2 bases and 6 bases, in that order; junction bases with no gene match: 10. This CDR3 contains 16 residues. Germline CDR1 SGHTA, CDR2 FQGNSA.

This clonotype has ten or more counts. CDR3 in DNA: TGTGCCAGCAGCCTCCACAGGGGGAACACTGAAGCTTTCTTT. Translated: CASSLHRGNTEAFF. The V call is TRBV3-1, the J call TRBJ1-1; 7 nucleotides agree with TRBD1. The CDR3 has 14 amino acids. Trimming removed 4 bases from V and 1 base from J; junction bases left unmatched: 3. The germline V gene encodes CDR1 LGHDT and CDR2 YNNKEL (reference sequence).

This clonotype was counted ten times or more. The chain has TRBV2 and TRBJ2-1; TRBD2 is a possible D gene (6 bases). Trimming removed 6 bases from V and 8 bases from J, with 8 bases in between. The CDR3 extends over 11 amino acids. From germline, CDR1 is SNHLY and CDR2 FYNNEI. CDR3 in amino acids: CASSREDEQFF. The CDR3 DNA reads as TGTGCCAGCAGCAGGGAGGATGAGCAGTTCTTC. The full variable domain, in which reference TRBV2 and TRBJ2-1 provide the parts outside the CDR3, is EPEVTQTPSHQVTQMGQEVILRCVPISNHLYFYWYRQILGQKVEFLVSFYNNEISEKSEIFDDQFSVERPDGSNFTLKIRSTKLEDSAMYFCASSREDEQFFGPGTRLTVL.

This clonotype was counted at least ten times. The chain is built from TRBV2 and TRBJ2-3; D call uncertain. Trimming stripped 4 bases from V and 0 bases from J, with 11 bases between. The CDR3 runs 15 residues. Germline V gene lookup returns CDR1 SNHLY and CDR2 FYNNEI. The CDR3 reads CASSALTSSTDTQYF. In nucleotides, the CDR3 is TGTGCCAGCAGTGCCCTGACTTCTAGCACAGATACGCAGTATTTT.

This clonotype was detected only a few times. An end of the junction does not agree with germline; a read error may underlie this. The CDR3 DNA follows: TGCGCCAGCAGCCCCCATGGCGGGTTCTCCTACAATGAGCAGTTCTTC. This encodes CASSPHGGFSYNEQFF. The V call is TRBV6-9, the J call TRBJ2-1, with D possibly TRBD2 on 5 matching bases. The CDR3 totals 16 residues. Germline V gene data show CDR1 as MNHGY and CDR2 as SVAAGI.

This clonotype was picked up many times. The gene calls are TRBV28 and TRBJ1-5; no clear D gene. V was shortened by 8 bases and J by 4 bases, with 18 bases between the two germline ends. CDR1 and CDR2 (germline): MDHEN, SYDVKM. CDR3 size: 15 residues. CDR3 amino acids: CASDLNSGGNQPQHF. Written as DNA, the CDR3 is TGTGCCAGCGACCTCAATTCGGGAGGGAATCAGCCCCAGCATTTT. Complete variable domain (other parts from reference TRBV28 and TRBJ1-5): DVKVTQSSRYLVKRTGEKVFLECVQDMDHENMFWYRQDPGLGLRLIYFSYDVKMKEKGDIPEGYSVSREKKERFSLILESASTNQTSMYLCASDLNSGGNQPQHFGDGTRLSIL.

There are many counts of this clonotype. The chain uses TRBV20-1 and TRBJ2-7; 7 bases agree with TRBD2. CDR3 length equals 14 residues. Germline CDR1 reads DFQATT; CDR2 reads SNEGSKA (reference sequence). V was pared by 7 bases and J by 1 base, with 10 bases of the junction left unmatched. DNA of the CDR3: TGCAGTGTTAACCCCGCACTAGCGTCCTACGAGCAGTACTTC. The encoded protein is CSVNPALASYEQYF.

This clonotype was detected many times. J is TRBJ2-7 and V is TRBV3-1; 9 nucleotides align to TRBD2. Per germline, CDR1 LGHDT and CDR2 YNNKEL (reference sequence). This CDR3 has 14 amino acids. The V segment lost 5 bases and the J segment 6 bases; nucleotides outside the gene matches: 8. The CDR3: CASSAGLARIEQYF. The DNA for the CDR3 is TGTGCCAGCAGCGCTGGACTAGCGCGGATCGAGCAGTACTTC.

This clonotype was observed many times. The chain has TRBV2 and TRBJ2-7, with TRBD2 matching over 11 bases. Germline CDR1 and CDR2: SNHLY and FYNNEI. This CDR3 is built from 15 residues. V was pared by 1 base and J by 4 bases, with 3 bases of the junction left unmatched. The CDR3 DNA sequence: TGTGCCAGCAGTGAAGATAGCGGGAGGGTGTACGAGCAGTACTTC. It codes for CASSEDSGRVYEQYF. The variable domain in full, completed from reference TRBV2 and TRBJ2-7, reads EPEVTQTPSHQVTQMGQEVILRCVPISNHLYFYWYRQILGQKVEFLVSFYNNEISEKSEIFDDQFSVERPDGSNFTLKIRSTKLEDSAMYFCASSEDSGRVYEQYFGPGTRLTVT.

At least ten counts were recorded for this clonotype. CDR3: CSARRGSYEQYF. The CDR3 DNA reads TGCAGTGCTAGACGCGGCTCCTACGAGCAGTACTTC. This chain joins TRBV20-1 and TRBJ2-7; no reliable D call. Germline V CDR1 and CDR2: DFQATT, SNEGSKA (reference sequence). With 2 bases removed from V and 0 bases from J, the gap between germline ends came to 5 bases. This CDR3 is 12 amino acids long.

This clonotype was seen many times. The CDR3 coding sequence is TGTGCCAGCAGCCCGGGACAGAGGAACACTGAAGCTTTCTTT. Protein: CASSPGQRNTEAFF. V gene TRBV2 combines with J gene TRBJ1-1, with 7 bases lining up with TRBD1. V was pared by 6 bases and J by 1 base, with 5 bases of the junction left unmatched. This CDR3 spans 14 amino acids. CDR1 and CDR2 (germline): SNHLY, FYNNEI. Full variable domain (outside the CDR3, taken from reference TRBV2 and TRBJ1-1): EPEVTQTPSHQVTQMGQEVILRCVPISNHLYFYWYRQILGQKVEFLVSFYNNEISEKSEIFDDQFSVERPDGSNFTLKIRSTKLEDSAMYFCASSPGQRNTEAFFGQGTRLTVV.